This is a list of T cell receptor beta chains from one sample in a study of cytomegalovirus exposure and HLA in healthy donors. Profiling relied on immunoSEQ multiplex PCR, and the TCRdb table lists in-frame clones only, not all of them. The top ten hold 2% to 2.5% of the sample, which has 150,000 or so clones, about 86% seen once. The sample consisted of PBMCs. These receptors all stem from a human donor in good health. CDR3s include the opening cysteine and the closing phenylalanine or tryptophan. D genes are given only for firm matches. Size is stated for part of the rows, as once, few or many counts, or as a class when the clone is expanded.

TGTGCCAGCAGTGAAAGCCTGTACTTTGAAGCTTTCTTT | CASSESLYFEAFF | TRBJ1-1 | TRBV6-1 | NA | NA
TGTGCCAGCAGTTACTCGAAGGACAGCTCCTATGGCTACACCTTC | CASSYSKDSSYGYTF | TRBJ1-2 | TRBV6-5 | NA | NA
TGTGCCAGCAGTGATATACAAACATCTTTCTTT | CASSDIQTSFF | TRBJ1-1 | TRBV25-1 | few | NA
TGTGCCAGCAGCGTAGCTCTAACGCAGAACACTGAAGCTTTCTTT | CASSVALTQNTEAFF | TRBJ1-1 | TRBV9 | NA | NA
TGTGCCAGTAGTTGGACTAGCGGGAGCTACGAGCAGTACTTC | CASSWTSGSYEQYF | TRBJ2-7 | TRBV19 | NA | TRBD2
TGTGCCAGCAGTTTAACTAGCGTACCCACCGGGGAGCTGTTTTTT | CASSLTSVPTGELFF | TRBJ2-2 | TRBV27 | NA | TRBD2
TGTGCCAGCAGTTTATGGGTAGCTCCCGCGGGGGAGCTGTTTTTT | CASSLWVAPAGELFF | TRBJ2-2 | TRBV28 | NA | NA
TGTGCCAGCAGACCCGGGGGAACCATGAACACTGAAGCTTTCTTT | CASRPGGTMNTEAFF | TRBJ1-1 | TRBV7-9 | once | NA
TGTGCCAGCAGCTTGGGCGGGGCGGCCTACGAGCAGTACTTC | CASSLGGAAYEQYF | TRBJ2-7 | TRBV5-5 | few | NA
TGCGCCAGCAGCTTAGCGGGGTATGAGCAGTTCTTC | CASSLAGYEQFF | TRBJ2-1 | TRBV5-1 | NA | TRBD2
TGTGCCAGCAGTTTAGAGGGACTTTTAGGGTTGAGCAATCAGCCCCAGCATTTT | CASSLEGLLGLSNQPQHF | TRBJ1-5 | TRBV28 | NA | NA
TGTGCCACCAGCAGAGATGCAAGAAGGGGTCAGCCCCAGCATTTT | CATSRDARRGQPQHF | TRBJ1-5 | TRBV15 | NA | NA
TGCGCCAGCAGTGAGCCCGGGGCTAGCGGGGGGGCGTGCCTAGAGACCCAGTACTTC | CASSEPGASGGACLETQYF | TRBJ2-5 | TRBV10-1 | NA | TRBD2
TGCGCCAGCAGCTTGGCCCCAGCGTCTAACTATGGCTACACCTTC | CASSLAPASNYGYTF | TRBJ1-2 | TRBV5-1 | few | NA
TGTGCCAGCAGCTCAGGGTGGAACAATGAGCAGTTCTTC | CASSSGWNNEQFF | TRBJ2-1 | TRBV7-8 | NA | NA
TGTGCCAGTTCGGACAGGGGATTGAACACTGAAGCTTTCTTT | CASSDRGLNTEAFF | TRBJ1-1 | TRBV7-9 | NA | TRBD1
TGTGCCAGTAGTACTCGGACAGGGGGCAATCAGCCCCAGCATTTT | CASSTRTGGNQPQHF | TRBJ1-5 | TRBV19 | NA | TRBD1
TGTGCCAGCAGTTTAGCATACTCGCAAGAGACCCAGTACTTC | CASSLAYSQETQYF | TRBJ2-5 | TRBV27 | NA | NA
TGTGCCAGCAGACCCCCCCTAGGGACTAGTGAAAAACTGTTTTTT | CASRPPLGTSEKLFF | TRBJ1-4 | TRBV6-5 | NA | NA
TGTGCTAGTGGTAAACCAATCCACGGGACAGACAATGAGCAGTTCTTC | CASGKPIHGTDNEQFF | TRBJ2-1 | TRBV12-5 | NA | TRBD1
TGTGCCAGCAGCTTGGGCGGAAGCTCTGGGGCCAACGTCCTGACTTTC | CASSLGGSSGANVLTF | TRBJ2-6 | TRBV5-6 | NA | NA
TGTGCCAGCAGCTCACAGGGGGCCCTGAACACTGAAGCTTTCTTT | CASSSQGALNTEAFF | TRBJ1-1 | TRBV9 | NA | TRBD1
TGTGCCAGCAGTCTTCAGGGAAACACTGAAGCTTTCTTT | CASSLQGNTEAFF | TRBJ1-1 | TRBV2 | few | NA
TGTGCCAGCAGGTTTTCGGGACACAGAAGCTCTGGAAACACCATATATTTT | CASRFSGHRSSGNTIYF | TRBJ1-3 | TRBV7-9 | NA | NA
TGTGCCAGCAGCGTGCAGGTGCACACAGATACGCAGTATTTT | CASSVQVHTDTQYF | TRBJ2-3 | TRBV9 | NA | NA
TGCGCCAGCAGCTTGGTACTAGCGCTGATGAATGAGCAGTTCTTC | CASSLVLALMNEQFF | TRBJ2-1 | TRBV5-1 | NA | TRBD2
TGTGCCAGCAGCCATAGCCTGGCAGGGTGGGGGGGAGAGACCCAGTACTTC | CASSHSLAGWGGETQYF | TRBJ2-5 | TRBV7-2 | NA | TRBD2
TGTGCCTGGGCGGGACTAGCGGGAGTAAGGTACTTC | CAWAGLAGVRYF | TRBJ2-5 | TRBV30 | NA | TRBD2
TGTGCCAGCAACCAGGGGGTTAGCACAGATACGCAGTATTTT | CASNQGVSTDTQYF | TRBJ2-3 | TRBV7-3 | few | TRBD1
TGTGCCAGCAGTTTTAAACAGGGCTCCTACGAGCAGTACTTC | CASSFKQGSYEQYF | TRBJ2-7 | TRBV6-5 | NA | NA
TGTGCCAGCAGCTCGGGACAGGGCCTTACTGGCTACACCTTC | CASSSGQGLTGYTF | TRBJ1-2 | TRBV13 | NA | TRBD1
TGTGCCAGCAGCTCCAGACGAGCTAGCGGGGGGGCGGAGACCCAGTACTTC | CASSSRRASGGAETQYF | TRBJ2-5 | TRBV9 | NA | TRBD2